The present entry profiles one T cell receptor beta chain with its context. The sample originates from a study of T cell changes during pregnancy in multiple sclerosis. J was trimmed by 5 bases and V by 2 bases; bases with no gene match: 3. CDR1 and CDR2 from the germline V gene are SGHTA and FQGTGA. CDR3 length: 14 residues. The data were produced by immunoSEQ multiplex PCR, yet TCRdb's version contains in-frame clones alone and is incomplete. The sample has fewer than 70,000 clones; approximately 90% are singletons. The sequenced sample was peripheral blood from another person, used as feeder cells. The origin of this receptor is a human donor whose cells served as feeder cells for cultures in a pregnancy study. V and J are TRBV7-3 and TRBJ2-4, with TRBD2 identical over 7 bases. This chain's CDR3 is CASSLGGVQNIQYF. The CDR3 DNA reads as TGTGCCAGCAGCTTAGGGGGGGTTCAAAACATTCAGTACTTC.